This passage covers 28 T cell receptor beta chains from one sample sequenced in a study of CD8 T cells in ankylosing spondylitis. Study results and caveats: Fewer than ten highly homologous variants made up a TCR beta motif that seemed to typify ankylosing spondylitis blood.

Their specific antigens are unknown. TCRdb used MiXCR to reprocess the 5' RACE reads, holding one entry per CDR3 protein. Of roughly 490,000 distinct CDR3 sequences in the sample, approximately 5.3% were seen once. The material sequenced was blood, either unsorted or a sorted T cell fraction (not recorded which). The receptors were gathered from a male donor with ankylosing spondylitis.

The chain links TRBV20-1 to TRBJ2-7, with 8 bases lining up with TRBD1. The V gene end was trimmed by 2 bases and the J gene end by 6 bases; junction bases not matched to a gene: 18. The CDR3 is 17 amino acids. Looked up from germline, CDR1 is DFQATT and CDR2 is SNEGSKA (reference sequence). The CDR3 spells CSARTASDRARGREQYF. The CDR3 nucleotides read TGCAGTGCTAGAACGGCCTCGGACAGGGCGAGAGGTCGCGAGCAGTACTTC.

This clonotype is classed as medium-sized. The gene calls are TRBV20-1 and TRBJ2-3; perhaps TRBD1 as D (6 bases). Per the germline V gene, CDR1 is DFQATT and CDR2 is SNEGSKA (reference sequence). The CDR3 consists of 14 residues. Trimming shortened V by 6 bases and J by 5 bases, and 18 bases separated the two germline ends. CDR3: CSASPGQSVDTQYF. The CDR3, as DNA: TGCAGTGCCTCCCCCGGACAGTCGGTAGATACGCAGTATTTT.

This clonotype was counted many times. V and J are TRBV9 and TRBJ1-1, with D possibly being TRBD1 (5 bases). CDR3 length: 14 amino acids. V lost 4 bases and J 5 bases, leaving 15 bases between the germline ends. Looked up from germline, CDR1 is SGDLS and CDR2 is YYNGEE. In DNA, the CDR3 is TGTGCCAGCAGCCCCCAACCAGGGTCTACTGAAGCTTTCTTT. Protein: CASSPQPGSTEAFF. Full variable domain (outside the CDR3, taken from reference TRBV9 and TRBJ1-1): DSGVTQTPKHLITATGQRVTLRCSPRSGDLSVYWYQQSLDQGLQFLIQYYNGEERAKGNILERFSAQQFPDLHSELNLSSLELGDSALYFCASSPQPGSTEAFFGQGTRLTVV.

This clonotype was detected many times. The V and J genes are TRBV28 and TRBJ2-7, with 7 bases identical to TRBD2. The CDR3 length is 13 residues. CDR1 MDHEN and CDR2 SYDVKM come from the germline V gene. Losses at the gene ends were 3 bases for V and 2 bases for J; bases not matched to a gene: 1. The CDR3 is CASSLSGAYEQYF. DNA of the CDR3: TGTGCCAGCAGTTTGAGCGGGGCCTACGAGCAGTACTTC.

A few counts support this clonotype. DNA of the CDR3: TGTGCCAGCTCACCAGGCAGAAACTTCTATGGCTACACCTTC. Its protein is CASSPGRNFYGYTF. J is TRBJ1-2 and V is TRBV18; D gene uncertain. CDR1 and CDR2 (germline): KGHSH, LQKENI. This CDR3 has 14 residues. Trimming removed 2 bases from V and 4 bases from J, with 11 bases in between.

This clonotype was recorded many times. The V gene is TRBV15, the J gene TRBJ1-1; 8 positions agree with TRBD1. With 8 bases clipped from V and 1 base from J, the junction kept 3 bases outside the gene matches. The CDR3 length is 13 residues. Per germline, CDR1 LNHNV and CDR2 YYDKDF (reference sequence). CDR3 sequence: CATGDRKNTEAFF. The CDR3 DNA sequence: TGTGCCACCGGGGACAGGAAGAACACTGAAGCTTTCTTT.

This clonotype was detected ten times or more. The V gene is TRBV30, the J gene TRBJ2-7; D might be TRBD2 (7 bases). Germline V gene lookup returns CDR1 GTSNPN and CDR2 SVGIG (reference sequence). Trimming took 3 bases from V and 3 from J, leaving 12 bases between them. The CDR3 totals 13 residues. The CDR3 DNA follows: TGTGCCTGGAGCAGGGGAGGGGACTACGAGCAGTACTTC. Amino acids: CAWSRGGDYEQYF.

This clonotype was seen at least ten times. The rearrangement uses TRBV7-9 and TRBJ2-1, with 11 bases aligning to TRBD2. J was trimmed by 6 bases and V by 0 bases; bases with no gene match: 4. The CDR3 has 16 residues. CDR1 SEHNR and CDR2 FQNEAQ come from the germline V gene (reference sequence). CDR3: CASSLALAGEFNEQFF. CDR3 DNA sequence: TGTGCCAGCAGCTTAGCACTAGCGGGGGAGTTCAATGAGCAGTTCTTC.

This clonotype occurred many times. V gene TRBV20-1 combines with J gene TRBJ1-1; D not certain. Germline CDR1 and CDR2: DFQATT and SNEGSKA (reference sequence). The CDR3 runs 16 residues. Trimming cost V 5 bases and J 5 bases, with 24 bases left between them. The CDR3 DNA is TGCAGTGCTCCCCGGGGTCGGGCGGGGTGGGGAACTGAAGCTTTCTTT. It encodes CSAPRGRAGWGTEAFF.

This clonotype was detected many times. The CDR3 region has the DNA TGTGCCACCTCGGGGGGGTCCTATCAGCCCCAGCATTTT. The encoded protein is CATSGGSYQPQHF. V usage is TRBV6-1 and J usage is TRBJ1-5, with a weak D call TRBD1 (5 bases). This CDR3 is built from 13 residues. Germline CDR1 and CDR2: MNHNS and SASEGT. V lost 10 bases and J 5 bases, leaving 15 bases between the germline ends.

This clonotype was picked up many times. This chain uses TRBV7-9 with TRBJ2-1, with 14 bases that match TRBD2. CDR1 SEHNR and CDR2 FQNEAQ come from the germline V gene (reference sequence). J gave up 9 bases and V 0 bases, and 1 base lay outside the gene matches. This CDR3 is 15 amino acids long. As DNA, the CDR3 is TGTGCCAGCAGCTTAGCGGGACTAGCGGGAGTTGAGCAGTTCTTC. Its translation is CASSLAGLAGVEQFF. The variable domain in full, with the rest retrieved from reference TRBV7-9 and TRBJ2-1, is DTGVSQNPRHKITKRGQNVTFRCDPISEHNRLYWYRQTLGQGPEFLTYFQNEAQLEKSRLLSDRFSAERPKGSFSTLEIQRTEQGDSAMYLCASSLAGLAGVEQFFGPGTRLTVL.

This clonotype has at least ten counts. The chain employs TRBV10-3 and TRBJ1-1; D is uncertain. Looked up from germline, CDR1 is ENHRY and CDR2 is SYGVKD. Trimming removed 2 bases from V and 10 bases from J, with 8 bases in between. The CDR3 is 11 amino acids. The CDR3 DNA follows: TGTGCCATCAGTGAGGGCCTGGGAGCTTTCTTT. This sequence encodes CAISEGLGAFF.

This clonotype has at least ten counts. V is TRBV28 and J is TRBJ2-1, with 11 bases identical to TRBD2. Germline V lookup: CDR1 MDHEN, CDR2 SYDVKM. CDR3 length equals 15 residues. V trimming: 6 bases; J trimming: 4 bases; junction bases outside the gene matches: 5. The CDR3 region is CASRTTSGRYNEQFF. The DNA for the CDR3 is TGTGCCAGCAGGACTACTAGCGGGAGATACAATGAGCAGTTCTTC.

Ten or more counts support this clonotype. This chain connects TRBV27 to TRBJ2-3; the D is unclear. Trimming cost V 6 bases and J 2 bases, with 12 bases left between them. This CDR3 is built from 14 residues. Germline V gene sequence: CDR1 MNHEY, CDR2 SMNVEV (reference sequence). CDR3: CASRIQTPTDTQYF. DNA of the CDR3: TGTGCCAGCAGGATTCAAACACCCACAGATACGCAGTATTTT.

This clonotype was counted only a few times. The chain is built from TRBV10-3 and TRBJ2-7; 8 nucleotides match TRBD1. The CDR3 totals 14 residues. Germline assignment: CDR1 ENHRY and CDR2 SYGVKD. V was clipped by 4 bases and J by 5 bases; unmatched bases: 7. CDR3 sequence: CAISGKTGADEQYF. The CDR3, as DNA: TGTGCCATCAGTGGGAAGACAGGGGCCGACGAGCAGTACTTC.

This clonotype came up many times. CDR3 nucleotides: TGCAGTGCCCCAAGCCCCACAGGGACATCCTACAATGAGCAGTTCTTC. Its translation is CSAPSPTGTSYNEQFF. The chain has TRBV20-1 and TRBJ2-1; TRBD1 might be the D (6 bases). The CDR3 spans 16 residues. Germline V gene lookup returns CDR1 DFQATT and CDR2 SNEGSKA (reference sequence). V lost 6 bases to trimming and J lost 1 base, with 19 bases between them.

The J gene is TRBJ2-3, the V gene TRBV2; 8 nucleotides match TRBD2. The V gene end was trimmed by 2 bases and the J gene end by 3 bases; junction bases not matched to a gene: 4. This CDR3 is 15 amino acids long. Per the germline V gene, CDR1 is SNHLY and CDR2 is FYNNEI. The CDR3 spells CASSEFGGVTDTQYF. The CDR3 DNA is TGTGCCAGCAGTGAATTCGGGGGGGTGACAGATACGCAGTATTTT.

This clonotype came up once. Being one base from a much bigger clone, this may be a read error. V gene TRBV9 combines with J gene TRBJ2-3; weak D call: TRBD1 (6 bases). V was cut by 4 bases and J by 1 base, with 16 bases left in between. The CDR3 has 16 amino acids. CDR1 and CDR2 (germline): SGDLS, YYNGEE. DNA for the CDR3: TGTGCCAGCAGCCCACAGGGTGGGGCTTGCACAGATACGCAGTATTTT. It is translated as CASSPQGGACTDTQYF.

This clonotype has just one count. In DNA, the CDR3 is TGTGCCAGCTCACCACCGGGCAGCCAAGAGACCCAGTACTTC. It codes for CASSPPGSQETQYF. The rearrangement links TRBV18 to TRBJ2-5; D not resolved. CDR1 KGHSH and CDR2 LQKENI come from the germline V gene. Trimming removed 0 bases at V and 1 base at J, with 6 bases between. CDR3 length equals 14 residues.

The rearrangement links TRBV4-3 to TRBJ2-2; 9 bases line up with TRBD1. Losses at the gene ends were 3 bases for V and 2 bases for J; bases not matched to a gene: 7. The CDR3 is 17 amino acids. Germline loops: CDR1 LGHNA, CDR2 YSLEER. Here the CDR3 DNA reads TGCGCCAGCAGCCATCCCACAGGGGGCTTTAACACCGGGGAGCTGTTTTTT. Translated: CASSHPTGGFNTGELFF.

This clonotype was detected ten times or more. DNA of the CDR3: TGTGCCAGCAGCGGGGGCCTGTCCTACGAGCAGTACTTC. Amino acid sequence: CASSGGLSYEQYF. The V gene is TRBV9, the J gene TRBJ2-7, with a weak D call TRBD1 (5 bases). The V gene's germline CDR1 is SGDLS and CDR2 YYNGEE. V shed 3 bases and J shed 1 base, with 8 bases lying between them. The CDR3 sequence is 13 residues long.

This clonotype appeared many times. This chain links TRBV27 with TRBJ2-1; 13 bases are shared with TRBD2. CDR1 is MNHEY, CDR2 SMNVEV, per germline (reference sequence). The ends lost 6 bases at V and 8 bases at J; junction bases unmatched: 7. The CDR3 contains 15 residues. The CDR3 here is CASSPGTSGTDEQFF. As DNA, the CDR3 is TGTGCCAGCAGCCCCGGGACTAGCGGGACCGATGAGCAGTTCTTC.

This clonotype came up many times. The rearrangement uses TRBV20-1 and TRBJ2-1, with 12 positions matching TRBD2. There are 16 residues in the CDR3. The V gene's germline CDR1 is DFQATT and CDR2 SNEGSKA (reference sequence). V lost 2 bases and J lost 5; bases outside the gene matches: 7. CDR3 nucleotide sequence: TGCAGTGCTAGACTCTGGACTAGCGGGGACCACAATGAGCAGTTCTTC. The encoded protein is CSARLWTSGDHNEQFF.

This clonotype appeared many times. The chain recombines TRBV29-1 with TRBJ2-1; D remains ambiguous. The CDR3 spans 10 residues. Germline V gene data show CDR1 as SQVTM and CDR2 as ANQGSEA. Trimming took 4 bases from V and 9 from J, leaving 7 bases between them. CDR3 in DNA: TGCAGCGTTGGATGGAGTGAGCAGTTCTTC. Translation gives CSVGWSEQFF.

This clonotype was picked up many times. The chain is built from TRBV6-1 and TRBJ2-3, with D perhaps matching TRBD2 (5 bases). V was shortened by 6 bases and J by 3 bases, with 13 bases between the two germline ends. The CDR3 is made up of 14 amino acids. Germline loops: CDR1 MNHNS, CDR2 SASEGT. This CDR3 is CASRSRTVTDTQYF. Written as DNA, the CDR3 is TGTGCCAGCAGATCCAGGACTGTAACAGATACGCAGTATTTT.

This clonotype has a handful of counts. This chain links TRBV6-5 with TRBJ2-6, with no clear D. The CDR3 contains 14 residues. V dropped 4 bases and J dropped 6 bases, with 10 bases sitting between them. The germline CDR1 and CDR2 sequences are MNHEY and SVGAGI. CDR3 residues: CASSWARPANVLTF. DNA for the CDR3: TGTGCCAGCAGTTGGGCCCGACCGGCCAACGTCCTGACTTTC.

This chain connects TRBV12-3 or TRBV12-4 to TRBJ2-1; D remains unclear. The CDR3 covers 14 residues. V lost 5 bases to trimming and J lost 2 bases, with 10 bases between them. Here the CDR3 DNA reads TGTGCCAGCAGTGAATATGGGCCCTACAATGAGCAGTTCTTC. Translating gives CASSEYGPYNEQFF.

This clonotype was counted at least ten times. The chain has TRBV4-3 and TRBJ2-5; D is perhaps TRBD2 (6 bases). CDR1 and CDR2 from the germline V gene are LGHNA and YSLEER. Trimming took off 6 bases at V and 0 bases at J, with 14 bases between the two ends. This CDR3 has 15 amino acids. The CDR3 here is CASSRDSEHQETQYF. The CDR3 DNA follows: TGCGCCAGCAGTCGGGACTCCGAACACCAAGAGACCCAGTACTTC.